This T cell receptor beta chain was documented in a study of beta chain features in type 1 diabetes. Study results and caveats: Compared to healthy donors, patients appeared to have naive, central memory and Treg TCRB repertoires that were more alike. All four CD4+ subsets from Type 1 diabetes patients carried moderately but significantly shorter TCRB CDR3s.

Sequenced material consisted of expressed TCRB transcripts (all of the isolated RNA was reverse transcribed). Regulatory, naive and central memory T cell samples averaged approximately 3.4 million reads. Sequencing used immunoSEQ multiplex PCR; TCRdb keeps in-frame clones, though not all of them. The sample comprises about 360,000 clones, around 12% of which are singletons, and more than 0.015% rests with the top ten. Regarding this clone: Its antigen is currently unknown.

The V gene's germline CDR1 is SGHTA and CDR2 FQGNSA. The CDR3 contains 15 residues. Losses at the gene ends were 5 bases for V and 9 bases for J; bases not matched to a gene: 11. This sequence joins TRBV7-2 and TRBJ2-7; TRBD1 aligns across 12 bases. Sequenced material: naive CD4+ T cells from blood. The source is a man between 18 and 35 years old in good health. For the CDR3, the DNA is TGTGCCAGCAGCCGGGATAGGGGACAGGGGGCCGGGCAGTACTTC. Amino acids: CASSRDRGQGAGQYF.